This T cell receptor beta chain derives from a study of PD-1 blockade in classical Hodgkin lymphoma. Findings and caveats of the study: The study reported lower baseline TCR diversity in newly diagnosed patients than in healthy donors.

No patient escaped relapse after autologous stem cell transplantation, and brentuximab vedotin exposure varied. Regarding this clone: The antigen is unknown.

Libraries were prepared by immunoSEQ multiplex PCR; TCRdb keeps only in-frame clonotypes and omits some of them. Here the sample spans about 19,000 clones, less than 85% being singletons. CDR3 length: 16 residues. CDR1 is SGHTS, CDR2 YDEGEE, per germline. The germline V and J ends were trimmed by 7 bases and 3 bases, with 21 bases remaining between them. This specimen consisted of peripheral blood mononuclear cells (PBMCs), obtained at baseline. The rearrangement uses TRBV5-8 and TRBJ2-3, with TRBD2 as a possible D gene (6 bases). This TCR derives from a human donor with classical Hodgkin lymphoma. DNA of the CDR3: TGTGCCAGCCGTCCGGAGGCGGGGCTTATAACAGATACGCAGTATTTT. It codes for CASRPEAGLITDTQYF.